The 8 T cell receptor beta chains listed next were all sequenced from one sample in a study of pediatric ulcerative colitis. One to two pinch biopsies were taken from the rectum during colonoscopy. Measured with immunoSEQ multiplex PCR; TCRdb has only the in-frame clones, and not every one. The sample includes approximately 40,000 clones, 55% to 85% of them seen just once. Sequencing was performed on gut tissue. Source of these receptors: a boy younger than 18 with moderate ulcerative colitis.

The gene calls are TRBV7-9 and TRBJ1-2; 10 nucleotides line up with TRBD1. CDR1 is SEHNR, CDR2 FQNEAQ, per germline (reference sequence). V was clipped by 4 bases and J by 8 bases; unmatched bases: 10. The CDR3 sequence is 15 residues long. CDR3 sequence: CASSSGGQGISGYTF. DNA for the CDR3: TGTGCCAGCAGCTCGGGGGGACAGGGGATCTCCGGCTACACCTTC.

This chain uses TRBV7-8 with TRBJ2-5, with 7 nucleotides matching TRBD2. With V trimmed by 8 bases and J by 4 bases, 7 bases remained unmatched. This CDR3 is 13 amino acids long. CDR1 is SGHVS and CDR2 is FQNEAQ in the germline V gene. The CDR3 here is CASQAGSPETQYF. The CDR3 bases are TGTGCCAGCCAAGCGGGATCTCCAGAGACCCAGTACTTC.

The chain joins TRBV11-2 to TRBJ1-3, with D unresolved. V dropped 2 bases and J dropped 0 bases, with 11 bases sitting between them. CDR1 is SGHAT, CDR2 FQNNGV, per germline. There are 16 residues in the CDR3. The DNA of the CDR3 is TGTGCCAGCAGCTTAATCACCGCTGGCTCTGGAAACACCATATATTTT. It translates to CASSLITAGSGNTIYF.

The V call is TRBV6-1, the J call TRBJ2-7; 8 nucleotides align to TRBD2. Germline values: CDR1 MNHNS, CDR2 SASEGT. Losses at the gene ends were 6 bases for V and 0 bases for J; bases not matched to a gene: 7. There are 15 residues in the CDR3. In DNA, the CDR3 is TGTGCCAGCAGATGGGGACTAGTAGGCTCCTACGAGCAGTACTTC. As protein: CASRWGLVGSYEQYF.

The chain is built from TRBV28 and TRBJ2-3; a weak D match, TRBD2 (6 bases). Per germline, CDR1 MDHEN and CDR2 SYDVKM. V was cut by 3 bases and J by 1 base, with 14 bases left in between. This CDR3 spans 16 amino acids. The CDR3 nucleotides read TGTGCCAGCAGTTTTAGAGTTTGGAGGGGCACAGATACGCAGTATTTT. It specifies CASSFRVWRGTDTQYF.

The rearrangement joins TRBV19 to TRBJ1-1; D gene ambiguous. This CDR3 has 14 residues. CDR1 and CDR2 (germline): LNHDA, SQIVND (reference sequence). The ends were cut back, 2 bases at V and 7 bases at J, with 14 bases in the middle. DNA of the CDR3: TGTGCCAGTAGTATAAACGGGTTGAGAGGTGAAGCTTTCTTT. Encoded protein: CASSINGLRGEAFF.

The chain joins TRBV6-1 to TRBJ2-7; the D call may be TRBD1 or TRBD2 (7 bases each). The CDR3 runs to 14 residues. Germline V gives CDR1 MNHNS, CDR2 SASEGT. The V end was cut by 7 bases, the J end by 3 bases, with 16 bases between. In DNA, the CDR3 is TGTGCCAGCAAGGGGGGGACAGCGTTCTACGAGCAGTACTTC. As protein: CASKGGTAFYEQYF.

The table lists this clone with a few counts. The J gene is TRBJ2-2, the V gene TRBV6-4, with unresolved D. The V gene's germline CDR1 is MRHNA and CDR2 SNTAGT. Trimming removed 5 bases at V and 4 bases at J, with 8 bases between. The CDR3 is 13 amino acids. CDR3 sequence (DNA): TGTGCCAGCAGTCGGACGGCCACCGGGGAGCTGTTTTTT. It encodes CASSRTATGELFF.